Listed below are T cell receptor beta chains from one sample, sequenced in a study of shared clonotypes between healthy human individuals. The protocol was immunoSEQ multiplex PCR, while the TCRdb copy is restricted to in-frame clones and leaves out a portion. This sample has 2 million or so clones; approximately 94% occur once, and the top ten carry 1% to 1.3%. The sequencing input was naive CD8+ T cells sorted from blood. These receptors were obtained from a young man in good health. The CDR3 runs from the conserved cysteine through the conserved F or W. A D gene is named only where the DNA matches it firmly. Only some rows state a clone size, as once, few, many or a class for expanded clones.

>-|TRBJ1-1|TRBV5-1|13|-
TGCGCCAGCAGCTTGGGCGGCGGCACTGAAGCTTTCTTT
CASSLGGGTEAFF
>-|TRBJ2-3|TRBV9|17|-
TGTGCCAGCAGCGTAGCCCCCAGAGAAACTAGCACAGATACGCAGTATTTT
CASSVAPRETSTDTQYF
>-|TRBJ2-7|TRBV2|11|-
TGTGCCAGCAGTTCAACTTACGAGCAGTACTTC
CASSSTYEQYF
>once|TRBJ2-7|TRBV9|13|-
TGTGCCAGCAGCGTAGGAACGTCCTACGAGCAGTACTTC
CASSVGTSYEQYF
>-|TRBJ2-5|TRBV14|12|-
TGTGCCAGCAGCCAATTTGGGGAGACCCAGTACTTC
CASSQFGETQYF
>-|TRBJ1-1|TRBV6-5|14|-
TGTGCCAGCAGTTACGAGGGGTCGTACACTGAAGCTTTCTTT
CASSYEGSYTEAFF
>-|TRBJ2-7|TRBV28|15|-
TGTGCCAGCAGCCTACCACAGGATAACTCCTACGAGCAGTACTTC
CASSLPQDNSYEQYF
>-|TRBJ2-2|TRBV5-1|18|-
TGCGCCAGCAGCTTGGAAAGAATTGGCCTAACGGGGACCGGGGAGCTGTTTTTT
CASSLERIGLTGTGELFF
>once|TRBJ2-1|TRBV4-1|13|-
TGCGCCAGCAGCTCAAGGGCGGGGACTGAGCAGTTCTTC
CASSSRAGTEQFF
>-|TRBJ2-2|TRBV25-1|14|-
TGTGCCAGCAGTTATGCCGAGATGCCCGGGGAGCTGTTTTTT
CASSYAEMPGELFF
>-|TRBJ2-3|TRBV7-2|17|TRBD2
TGTGCCAGCAGCCACGGACTAGCGGGGTGGGAAACAGATACGCAGTATTTT
CASSHGLAGWETDTQYF
>-|TRBJ1-1|TRBV28|15|-
TGTGCCAGCAGCCCCGGGCCCCAGAGAACCACTGAAGCTTTCTTT
CASSPGPQRTTEAFF
>-|TRBJ2-7|TRBV4-1|14|TRBD1
TGCGCCAGCAGTTACAGGGGGCAAAACTACGAGCAGTACTTC
CASSYRGQNYEQYF
>-|TRBJ2-2|TRBV9|14|TRBD1
TGTGCCAGCACAAGGACAGGGTCTGCCGGGGAGCTGTTTTTT
CASTRTGSAGELFF
>-|TRBJ1-2|TRBV10-1|17|-
TGCGCCAGCAGTGAGGACGGCAGGGATGCCTCTAACTATGGCTACACCTTC
CASSEDGRDASNYGYTF
>-|TRBJ2-1|TRBV5-4|15|TRBD2
TGTGCCAGCAGCACCGGGACTAGCGGGGATGGTGAGCAGTTCTTC
CASSTGTSGDGEQFF
>-|TRBJ1-2|TRBV6-5|13|-
TGTGCCAGCAGTTATCCAGAGGGATCTGGCTACACCTTC
CASSYPEGSGYTF